These 2 T cell receptor beta chains were all obtained from the same sample, sequenced in a study of CXCR3-negative and CXCR3-positive naive CD8 T cells. In preparing the TRB cDNA libraries, 5' RACE with UMI labels was used. For each CDR3 protein, TCRdb gives one entry from its re-call of the 5' RACE reads, without DNA. This sample lists roughly 48,000 distinct CDR3 sequences; its ten largest clones have 15%. The sequenced material came from memory CD8+ T cells from blood. These receptors all stem from a human donor in good health. Some clones in this sample may be carry-over from other donors' samples.

The chain recombines TRBV20-1 with TRBJ1-3; TCRdb designates TRBD1, a call that cannot be tested without DNA. The CDR3 totals 15 residues. Looked up from germline, CDR1 is DFQATT and CDR2 is SNEGSKA (reference sequence). CDR3 sequence reads: CSAKMTGGNGNTIYF.

The V call is TRBV6-2 or TRBV6-3, the J call TRBJ2-5; the TRBD1 assignment by TCRdb is unverifiable without DNA. The CDR3 is 16 residues long. CDR1 and CDR2 from the germline V gene are MNHEY and SVGEGT. This CDR3 is CASRSPGQGGAGAQYF.